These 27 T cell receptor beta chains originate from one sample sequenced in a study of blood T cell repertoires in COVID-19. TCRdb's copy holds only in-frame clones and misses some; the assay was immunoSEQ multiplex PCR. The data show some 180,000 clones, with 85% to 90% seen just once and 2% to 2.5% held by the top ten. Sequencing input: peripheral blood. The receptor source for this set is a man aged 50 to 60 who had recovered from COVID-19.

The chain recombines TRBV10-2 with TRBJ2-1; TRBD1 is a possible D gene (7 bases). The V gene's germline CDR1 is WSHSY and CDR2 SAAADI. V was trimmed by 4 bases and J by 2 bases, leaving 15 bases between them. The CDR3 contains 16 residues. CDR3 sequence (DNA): TGCGCCAGCAGTGCGGGGCAGGGGGGAACCTACAATGAGCAGTTCTTC. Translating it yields CASSAGQGGTYNEQFF.

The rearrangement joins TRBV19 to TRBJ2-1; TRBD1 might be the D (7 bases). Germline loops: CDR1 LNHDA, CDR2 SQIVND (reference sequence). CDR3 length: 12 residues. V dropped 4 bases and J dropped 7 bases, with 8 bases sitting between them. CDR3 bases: TGTGCCAGTAGTACAGGGGGGAATGAGCAGTTCTTC. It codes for CASSTGGNEQFF.

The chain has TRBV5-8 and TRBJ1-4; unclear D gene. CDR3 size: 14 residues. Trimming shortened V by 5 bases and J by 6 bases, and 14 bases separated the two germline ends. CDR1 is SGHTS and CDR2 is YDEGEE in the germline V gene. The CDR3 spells CASRTDLGHEKLFF. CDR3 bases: TGTGCCAGCAGGACTGACCTGGGTCATGAAAAACTGTTTTTT. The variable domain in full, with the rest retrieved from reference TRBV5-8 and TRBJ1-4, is EAGVTQSPTHLIKTRGQQATLRCSPISGHTSVYWYQQALGLGLQFLLWYDEGEERNRGNFPPRFSGRQFPNYSSELNVNALELEDSALYLCASRTDLGHEKLFFGSGTQLSVL.

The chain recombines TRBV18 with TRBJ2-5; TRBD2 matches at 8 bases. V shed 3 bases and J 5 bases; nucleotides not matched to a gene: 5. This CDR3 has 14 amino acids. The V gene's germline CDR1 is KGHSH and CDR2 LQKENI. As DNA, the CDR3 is TGTGCCAGCTCACCGCCGGGGGGGCGTGAGACCCAGTACTTC. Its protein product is CASSPPGGRETQYF. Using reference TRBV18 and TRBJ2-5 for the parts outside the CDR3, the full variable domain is NAGVMQNPRHLVRRRGQEARLRCSPMKGHSHVYWYRQLPEEGLKFMVYLQKENIIDESGMPKERFSAEFPKEGPSILRIQQVVRGDSAAYFCASSPPGGRETQYFGPGTRLLVL.

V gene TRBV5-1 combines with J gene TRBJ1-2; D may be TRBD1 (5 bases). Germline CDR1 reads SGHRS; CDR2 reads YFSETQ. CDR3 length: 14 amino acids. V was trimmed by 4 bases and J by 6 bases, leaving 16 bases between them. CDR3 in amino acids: CASSPSSQGHGYTF. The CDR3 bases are TGCGCCAGCAGCCCCTCCTCCCAGGGCCATGGCTACACCTTC.

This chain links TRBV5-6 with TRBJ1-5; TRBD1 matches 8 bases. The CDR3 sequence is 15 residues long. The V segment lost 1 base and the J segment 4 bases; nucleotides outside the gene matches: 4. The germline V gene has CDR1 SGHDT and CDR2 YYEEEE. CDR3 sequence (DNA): TGTGCCAGCAGCTTGCAGGGGGCGCCTAATCAGCCCCAGCATTTT. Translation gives CASSLQGAPNQPQHF.

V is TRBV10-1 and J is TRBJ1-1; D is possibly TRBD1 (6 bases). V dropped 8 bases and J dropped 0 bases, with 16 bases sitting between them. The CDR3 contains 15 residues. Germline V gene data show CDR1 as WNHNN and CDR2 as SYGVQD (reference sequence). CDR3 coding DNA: TGCGCCAGCTCCCCGGACAGTCGCATGAACACTGAAGCTTTCTTT. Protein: CASSPDSRMNTEAFF.

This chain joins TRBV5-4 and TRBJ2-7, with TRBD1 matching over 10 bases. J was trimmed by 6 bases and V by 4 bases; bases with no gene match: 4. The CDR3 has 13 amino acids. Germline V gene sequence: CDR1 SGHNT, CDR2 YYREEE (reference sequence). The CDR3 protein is CASSRQGASEQYF. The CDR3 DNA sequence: TGTGCCAGCAGCCGACAGGGGGCCTCCGAGCAGTACTTC. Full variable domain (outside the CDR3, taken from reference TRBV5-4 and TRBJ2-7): ETGVTQSPTHLIKTRGQQVTLRCSSQSGHNTVSWYQQALGQGPQFIFQYYREEENGRGNFPPRFSGLQFPNYSSELNVNALELDDSALYLCASSRQGASEQYFGPGTRLTVT.

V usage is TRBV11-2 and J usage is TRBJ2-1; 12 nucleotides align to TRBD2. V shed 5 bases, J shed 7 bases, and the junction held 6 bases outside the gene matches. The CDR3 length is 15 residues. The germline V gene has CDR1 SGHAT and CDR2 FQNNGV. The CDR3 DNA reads TGTGCCAGCAGCCAGACTAGCGGGGGCTGGAATGAGCAGTTCTTC. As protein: CASSQTSGGWNEQFF.

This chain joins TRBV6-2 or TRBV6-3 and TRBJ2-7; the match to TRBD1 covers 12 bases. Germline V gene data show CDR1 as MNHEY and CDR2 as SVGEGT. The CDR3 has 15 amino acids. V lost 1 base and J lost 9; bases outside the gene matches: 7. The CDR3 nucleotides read TGTGCCAGCAGTTACTTAGGGACAGGGGGCCGCGGGCAGTACTTC. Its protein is CASSYLGTGGRGQYF.

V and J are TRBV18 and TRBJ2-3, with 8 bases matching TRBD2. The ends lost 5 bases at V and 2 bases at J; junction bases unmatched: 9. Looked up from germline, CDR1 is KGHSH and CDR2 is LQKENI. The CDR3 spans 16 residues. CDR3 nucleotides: TGTGCCAGCTCATCCGCGGGGGGACGACCCACAGATACGCAGTATTTT. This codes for CASSSAGGRPTDTQYF.

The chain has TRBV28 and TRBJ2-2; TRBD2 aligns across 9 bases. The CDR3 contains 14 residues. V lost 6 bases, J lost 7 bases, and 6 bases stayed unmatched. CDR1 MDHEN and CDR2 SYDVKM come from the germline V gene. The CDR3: CASSRGGGNGELFF. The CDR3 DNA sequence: TGTGCCAGCAGCCGCGGGGGGGGCAACGGGGAGCTGTTTTTT.

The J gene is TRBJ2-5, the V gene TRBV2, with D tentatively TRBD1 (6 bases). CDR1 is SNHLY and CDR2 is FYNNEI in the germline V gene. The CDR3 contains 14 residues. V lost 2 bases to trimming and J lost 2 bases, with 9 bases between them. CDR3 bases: TGTGCCAGCAGTGAAACAGGGAAGCAAGAGACCCAGTACTTC. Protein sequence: CASSETGKQETQYF.

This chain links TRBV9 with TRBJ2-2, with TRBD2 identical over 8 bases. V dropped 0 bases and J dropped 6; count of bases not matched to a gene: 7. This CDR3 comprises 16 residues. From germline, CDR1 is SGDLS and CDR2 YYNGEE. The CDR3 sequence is CASSVGFGGAAGELFF. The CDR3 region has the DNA TGTGCCAGCAGCGTAGGGTTCGGGGGGGCCGCCGGGGAGCTGTTTTTT.

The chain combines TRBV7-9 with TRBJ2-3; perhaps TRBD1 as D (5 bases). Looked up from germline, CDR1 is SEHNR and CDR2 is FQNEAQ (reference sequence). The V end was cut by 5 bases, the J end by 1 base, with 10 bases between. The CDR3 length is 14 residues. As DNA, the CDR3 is TGTGCCAGCAGCCCCGGACACCGCACAGATACGCAGTATTTT. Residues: CASSPGHRTDTQYF. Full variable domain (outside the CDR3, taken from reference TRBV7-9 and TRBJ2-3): DTGVSQNPRHKITKRGQNVTFRCDPISEHNRLYWYRQTLGQGPEFLTYFQNEAQLEKSRLLSDRFSAERPKGSFSTLEIQRTEQGDSAMYLCASSPGHRTDTQYFGPGTRLTVL.

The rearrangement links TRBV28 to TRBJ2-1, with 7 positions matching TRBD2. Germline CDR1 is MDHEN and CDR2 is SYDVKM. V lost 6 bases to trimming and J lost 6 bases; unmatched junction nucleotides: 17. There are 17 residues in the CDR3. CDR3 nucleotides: TGTGCCAGCAGCCCACCTCCTTCCGGGAGGCCCTCCAATGAGCAGTTCTTC. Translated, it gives CASSPPPSGRPSNEQFF.

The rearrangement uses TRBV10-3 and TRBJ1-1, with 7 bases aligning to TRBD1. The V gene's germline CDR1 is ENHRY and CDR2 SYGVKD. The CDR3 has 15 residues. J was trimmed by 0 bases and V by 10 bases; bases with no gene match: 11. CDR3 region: CATRDRLTMNTEAFF. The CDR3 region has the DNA TGTGCCACCAGGGACAGATTAACGATGAACACTGAAGCTTTCTTT.

The CDR3 nucleotides read TGCAGCGTTGTCGGACAGGGGTACCCAGATACGCAGTATTTT. It yields the protein CSVVGQGYPDTQYF. V usage is TRBV29-1 and J usage is TRBJ2-3, with TRBD1 matching over 9 bases. Germline lookup yields CDR1 SQVTM and CDR2 ANQGSEA. J was trimmed by 4 bases and V by 4 bases; bases with no gene match: 6. The CDR3 loop spans 14 amino acids.

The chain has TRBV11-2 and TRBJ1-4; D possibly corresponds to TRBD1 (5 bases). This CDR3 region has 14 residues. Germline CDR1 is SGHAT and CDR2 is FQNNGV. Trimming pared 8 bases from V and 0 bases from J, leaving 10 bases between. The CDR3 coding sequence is TGTGCCAGCCAGGACACCGCAACTAATGAAAAACTGTTTTTT. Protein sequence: CASQDTATNEKLFF.

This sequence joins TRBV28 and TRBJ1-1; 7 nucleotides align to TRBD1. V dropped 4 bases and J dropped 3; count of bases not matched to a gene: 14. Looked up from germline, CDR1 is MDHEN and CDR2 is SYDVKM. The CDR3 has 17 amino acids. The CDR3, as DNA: TGTGCCAGCAGTTCCCCAGGGGGAAGATTCGAACACACTGAAGCTTTCTTT. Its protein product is CASSSPGGRFEHTEAFF.

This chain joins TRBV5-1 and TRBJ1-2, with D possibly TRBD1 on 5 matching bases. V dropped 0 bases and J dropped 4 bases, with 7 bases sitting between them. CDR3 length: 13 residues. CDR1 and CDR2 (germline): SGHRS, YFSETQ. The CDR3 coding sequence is TGCGCCAGCAGCTTGGCAGGGATCTATGGCTACACCTTC. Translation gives CASSLAGIYGYTF.

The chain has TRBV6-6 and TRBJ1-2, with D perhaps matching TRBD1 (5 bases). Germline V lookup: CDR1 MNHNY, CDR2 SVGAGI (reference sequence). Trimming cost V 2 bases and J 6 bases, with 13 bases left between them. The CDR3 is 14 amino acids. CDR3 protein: CASSYRQEGNGYTF. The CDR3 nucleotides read TGTGCCAGCAGTTACAGGCAGGAGGGGAATGGCTACACCTTC.

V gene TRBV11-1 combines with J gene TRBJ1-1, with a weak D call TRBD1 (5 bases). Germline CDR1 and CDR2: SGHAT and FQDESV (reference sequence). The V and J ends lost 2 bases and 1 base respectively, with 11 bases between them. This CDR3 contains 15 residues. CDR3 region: CASSLRGIPNTEAFF. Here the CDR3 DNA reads TGTGCCAGCAGCTTACGGGGGATACCGAACACTGAAGCTTTCTTT.

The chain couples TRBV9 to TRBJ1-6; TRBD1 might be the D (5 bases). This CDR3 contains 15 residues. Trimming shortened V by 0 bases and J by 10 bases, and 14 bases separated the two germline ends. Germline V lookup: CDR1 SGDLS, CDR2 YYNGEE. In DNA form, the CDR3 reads TGTGCCAGCAGCGTAGCAAACACAGGACGGTCACCCCTCCACTTT. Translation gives CASSVANTGRSPLHF.

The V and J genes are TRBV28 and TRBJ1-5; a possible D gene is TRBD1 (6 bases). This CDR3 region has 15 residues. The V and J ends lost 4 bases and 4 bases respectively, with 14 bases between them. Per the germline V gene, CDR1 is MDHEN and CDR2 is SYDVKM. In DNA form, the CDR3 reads TGTGCCAGCAGTTCCAGGGGAGGGGTGAATCAGCCCCAGCATTTT. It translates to CASSSRGGVNQPQHF.

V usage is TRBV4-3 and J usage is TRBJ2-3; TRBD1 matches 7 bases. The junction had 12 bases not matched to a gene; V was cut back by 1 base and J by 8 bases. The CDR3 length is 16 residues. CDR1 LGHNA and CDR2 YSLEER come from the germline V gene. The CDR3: CASSQAPREGGGTQYF. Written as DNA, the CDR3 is TGCGCCAGCAGCCAAGCTCCTAGGGAAGGGGGCGGTACGCAGTATTTT.

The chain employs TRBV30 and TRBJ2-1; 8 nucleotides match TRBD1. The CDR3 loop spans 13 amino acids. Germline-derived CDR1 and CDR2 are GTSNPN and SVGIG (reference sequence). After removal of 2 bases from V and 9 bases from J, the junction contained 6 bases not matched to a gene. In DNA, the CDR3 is TGTGCCTGGAGTTTCCCAGGGGGCGGTGAGCAGTTCTTC. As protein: CAWSFPGGGEQFF.